The sequence of this T cell receptor (beta chain) was determined in a study of cytomegalovirus exposure and HLA in healthy donors. Each donor was healthy, and each was a bone marrow donor. Primers for the PCR totalled 60 Vbeta and 13 Jbeta. Data came from immunoSEQ multiplex PCR; TCRdb stores just in-frame clones and leaves some out. The table records roughly 150,000 clones, about 77% of them present only once. Between the trimmed V and J ends, which lost 6 bases and 11 bases, there was a span of 22 bases. CDR3 length: 14 residues. The germline V gene encodes CDR1 KGHSH and CDR2 LQKENI. Whole-study results and caveats: Presence/absence results assume similar sequencing depth per donor, which may not hold.

Concerning this clone itself: Its antigen is undetermined.

Material for sequencing was PBMCs. The receptor's source is a male donor in good health and CMV-seronegative. The chain links TRBV18 to TRBJ2-5; TRBD1 might be the D (6 bases). In DNA form, the CDR3 reads TGTGCCAGCTCGGCTCAGGGATTCGAGGGGGAGCAGTACTTC. It encodes CASSAQGFEGEQYF.